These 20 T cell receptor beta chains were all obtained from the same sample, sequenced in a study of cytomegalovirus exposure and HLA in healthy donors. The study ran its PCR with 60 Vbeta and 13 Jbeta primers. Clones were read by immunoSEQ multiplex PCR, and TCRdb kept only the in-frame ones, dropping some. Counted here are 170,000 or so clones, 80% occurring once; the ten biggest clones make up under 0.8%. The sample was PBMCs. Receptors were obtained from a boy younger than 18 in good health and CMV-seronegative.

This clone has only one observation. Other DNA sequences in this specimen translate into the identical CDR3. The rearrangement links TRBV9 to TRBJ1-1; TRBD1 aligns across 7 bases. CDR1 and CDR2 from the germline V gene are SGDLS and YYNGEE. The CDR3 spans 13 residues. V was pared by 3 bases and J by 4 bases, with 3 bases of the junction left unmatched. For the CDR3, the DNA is TGTGCCAGCAGCGGTACAGGGGTCACTGAAGCTTTCTTT. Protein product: CASSGTGVTEAFF.

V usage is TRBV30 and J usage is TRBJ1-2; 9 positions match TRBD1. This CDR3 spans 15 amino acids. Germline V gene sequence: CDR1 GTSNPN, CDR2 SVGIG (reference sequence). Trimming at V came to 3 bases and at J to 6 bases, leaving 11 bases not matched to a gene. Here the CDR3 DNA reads TGTGCCTGGAGCGCATCCGGGACAGGGATACATGGCTACACCTTC. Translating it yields CAWSASGTGIHGYTF. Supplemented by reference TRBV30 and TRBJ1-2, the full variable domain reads SQTIHQWPATLVQPVGSPLSLECTVEGTSNPNLYWYRQAAGRGLQLLFYSVGIGQISSEVPQNLSASRPQDRQFILSSKKLLLSDSGFYLCAWSASGTGIHGYTFGSGTRLTVV.

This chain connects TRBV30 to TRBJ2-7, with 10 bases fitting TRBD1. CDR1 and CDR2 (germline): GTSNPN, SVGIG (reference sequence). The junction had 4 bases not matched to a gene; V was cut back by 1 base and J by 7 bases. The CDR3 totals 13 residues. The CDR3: CAWSADRGREQYF. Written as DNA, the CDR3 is TGTGCCTGGAGTGCTGACAGGGGGCGGGAGCAGTACTTC.

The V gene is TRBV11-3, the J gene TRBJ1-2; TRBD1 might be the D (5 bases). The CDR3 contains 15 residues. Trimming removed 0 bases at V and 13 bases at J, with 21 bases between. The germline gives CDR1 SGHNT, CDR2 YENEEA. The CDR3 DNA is TGTGCCAGCAGCTTAGAACTCGGGGCCGGGGGTATTTCCACCTTC. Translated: CASSLELGAGGISTF.

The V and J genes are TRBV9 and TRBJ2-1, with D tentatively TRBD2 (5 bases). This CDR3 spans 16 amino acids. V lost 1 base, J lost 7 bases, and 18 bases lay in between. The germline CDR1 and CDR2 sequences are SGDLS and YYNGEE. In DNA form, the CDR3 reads TGTGCCAGCAGCGTATATGGGAGTCTCATCAAAAATGAGCAGTTCTTC. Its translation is CASSVYGSLIKNEQFF.

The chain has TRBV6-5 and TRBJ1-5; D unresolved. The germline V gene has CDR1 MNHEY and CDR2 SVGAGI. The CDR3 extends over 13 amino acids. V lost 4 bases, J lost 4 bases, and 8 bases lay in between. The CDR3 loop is CASSSGGNQPQHF. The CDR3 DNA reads TGTGCCAGCAGTTCGGGTGGGAATCAGCCCCAGCATTTT.

The CDR3 here is CASSLVGGKEVYGYTF. The CDR3 bases are TGCGCCAGCAGCTTAGTTGGGGGCAAGGAAGTCTATGGCTACACCTTC. The chain employs TRBV5-1 and TRBJ1-2; possibly TRBD1 for D (6 bases). The CDR3 contains 16 residues. Trimming stripped 2 bases from V and 4 bases from J, with 18 bases between. Germline assignment: CDR1 SGHRS and CDR2 YFSETQ.

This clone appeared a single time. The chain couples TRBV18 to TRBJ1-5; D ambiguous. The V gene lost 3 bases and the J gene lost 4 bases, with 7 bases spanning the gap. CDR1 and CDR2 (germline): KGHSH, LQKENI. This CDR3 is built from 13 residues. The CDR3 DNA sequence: TGTGCCAGCTCACCCGGCGGGAATCAGCCCCAGCATTTT. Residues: CASSPGGNQPQHF.

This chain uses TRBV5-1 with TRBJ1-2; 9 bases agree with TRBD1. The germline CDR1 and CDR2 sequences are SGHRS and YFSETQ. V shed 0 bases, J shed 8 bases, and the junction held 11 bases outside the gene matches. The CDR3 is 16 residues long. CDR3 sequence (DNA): TGCGCCAGCAGCTTGGAAGGGACAGGGAAGGTTAGGGGCTACACCTTC. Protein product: CASSLEGTGKVRGYTF.

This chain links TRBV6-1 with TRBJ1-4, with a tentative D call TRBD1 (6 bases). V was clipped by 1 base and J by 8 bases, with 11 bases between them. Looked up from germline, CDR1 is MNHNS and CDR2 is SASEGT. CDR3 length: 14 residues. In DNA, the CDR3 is TGTGCCAGCAGTGAAGACAGGGCTGGCGAAAAACTGTTTTTT. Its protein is CASSEDRAGEKLFF.

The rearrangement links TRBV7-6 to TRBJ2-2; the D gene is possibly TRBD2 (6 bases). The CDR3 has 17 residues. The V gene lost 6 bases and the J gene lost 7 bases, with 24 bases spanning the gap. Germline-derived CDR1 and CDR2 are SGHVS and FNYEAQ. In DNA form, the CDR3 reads TGTGCCAGCAGAACAGAACCGGGGGACGGAGGGATCGGGGAGCTGTTTTTT. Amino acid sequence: CASRTEPGDGGIGELFF.

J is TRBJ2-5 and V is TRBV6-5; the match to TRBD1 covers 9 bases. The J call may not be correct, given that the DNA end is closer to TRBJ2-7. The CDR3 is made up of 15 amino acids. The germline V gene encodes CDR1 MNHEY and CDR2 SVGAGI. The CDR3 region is CASSSLGTGSYEQYF. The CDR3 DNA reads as TGTGCCAGCAGTTCCCTAGGGACAGGGTCATACGAGCAGTACTTC.

The CDR3 protein is CASSLGTGYGTYEQYF. Written as DNA, the CDR3 is TGTGCCAGCAGCTTGGGGACAGGGTATGGGACCTACGAGCAGTACTTC. This chain links TRBV5-4 with TRBJ2-7; 8 nucleotides match TRBD1. Germline V gives CDR1 SGHNT, CDR2 YYREEE (reference sequence). Losses at the gene ends were 0 bases for V and 2 bases for J; bases not matched to a gene: 7. The CDR3 consists of 16 residues. Based on the CDR3 plus reference TRBV5-4 and TRBJ2-7, the full variable domain is ETGVTQSPTHLIKTRGQQVTLRCSSQSGHNTVSWYQQALGQGPQFIFQYYREEENGRGNFPPRFSGLQFPNYSSELNVNALELDDSALYLCASSLGTGYGTYEQYFGPGTRLTVT.

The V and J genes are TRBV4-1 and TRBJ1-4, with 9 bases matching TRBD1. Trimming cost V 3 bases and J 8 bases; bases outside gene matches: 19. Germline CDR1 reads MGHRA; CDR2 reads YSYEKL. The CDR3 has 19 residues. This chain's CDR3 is CASSHRPSGQGTLYEKLFF. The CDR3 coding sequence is TGCGCCAGCAGCCATCGGCCCTCAGGACAGGGGACTCTTTACGAAAAACTGTTTTTT.

The CDR3 is CASSPSTESEQFF. The CDR3 bases are TGTGCCAGTAGTCCGTCTACTGAGAGTGAGCAGTTCTTC. The V gene is TRBV19, the J gene TRBJ2-1; D not certain. The CDR3 spans 13 residues. Germline-derived CDR1 and CDR2 are LNHDA and SQIVND (reference sequence). The V gene lost 5 bases and the J gene lost 9 bases, with 14 bases spanning the gap.

This CDR3 reads CAWSGGNGYTF. The CDR3 DNA is TGTGCCTGGAGTGGAGGGAATGGCTACACCTTC. The gene calls are TRBV30 and TRBJ1-2, with D unresolved. CDR1 and CDR2 (germline): GTSNPN, SVGIG (reference sequence). V was trimmed by 1 base and J by 6 bases, leaving 6 bases between them. The CDR3 runs 11 residues.

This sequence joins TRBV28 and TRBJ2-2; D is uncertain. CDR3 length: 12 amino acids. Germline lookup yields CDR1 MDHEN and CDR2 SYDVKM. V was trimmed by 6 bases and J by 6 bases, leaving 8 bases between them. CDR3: CASRALAGELFF. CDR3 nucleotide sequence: TGTGCCAGCAGGGCCCTGGCCGGGGAGCTGTTTTTT.

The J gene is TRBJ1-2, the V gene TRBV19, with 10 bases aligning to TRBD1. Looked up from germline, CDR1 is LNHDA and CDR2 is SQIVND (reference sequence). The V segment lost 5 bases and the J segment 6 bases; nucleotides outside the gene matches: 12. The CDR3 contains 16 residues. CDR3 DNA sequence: TGTGCCAGTAGTGTACCCGCGGGACAGGGGAGACATGGCTACACCTTC. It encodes CASSVPAGQGRHGYTF. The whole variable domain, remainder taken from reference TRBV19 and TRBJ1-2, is DGGITQSPKYLFRKEGQNVTLSCEQNLNHDAMYWYRQDPGQGLRLIYYSQIVNDFQKGDIAEGYSVSREKKESFPLTVTSAQKNPTAFYLCASSVPAGQGRHGYTFGSGTRLTVV.

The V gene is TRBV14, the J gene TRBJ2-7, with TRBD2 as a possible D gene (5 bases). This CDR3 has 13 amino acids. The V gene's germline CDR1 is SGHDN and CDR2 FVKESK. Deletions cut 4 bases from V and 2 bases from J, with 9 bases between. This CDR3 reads CASSRLSTYEQYF. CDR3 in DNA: TGTGCCAGCAGCCGACTAAGTACCTACGAGCAGTACTTC.

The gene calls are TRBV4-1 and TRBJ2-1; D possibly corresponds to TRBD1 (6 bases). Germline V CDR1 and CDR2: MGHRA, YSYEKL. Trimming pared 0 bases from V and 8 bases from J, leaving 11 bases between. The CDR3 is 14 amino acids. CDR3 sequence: CASSQDGGFDEQFF. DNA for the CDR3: TGCGCCAGCAGCCAAGATGGGGGCTTCGATGAGCAGTTCTTC.